The text below deals with one TCR beta chain. The antigen remains unidentified. This sample was taken from a study of shared clonotypes between healthy human individuals. General study results and limits: The study generally estimated greater richness for naive than memory subsets. How much donors shared clonotypes was expected to be affected by sequencing depth.

Some clones are missing from TCRdb's copy, which holds only in-frame ones; the method was immunoSEQ multiplex PCR. The table records around 2,100,000 clones, about 95% of them present only once. Trimming cost V 5 bases and J 8 bases, with 21 bases left between them. The CDR3 runs 15 residues. Germline loops: CDR1 SEHNR, CDR2 FQNEAQ (reference sequence). CD8 cells classed as naive were CD45RO-negative and positively selected for CCR7, excluding terminally differentiated effector memory CD45RA+ cells. J is TRBJ1-1 and V is TRBV7-9; maybe TRBD1 (6 bases). Sequenced material: naive CD8+ T cells sorted from blood. The origin of this receptor is a man aged 18-30 years in good health. CDR3 sequence reads: CASSPYQGSKREAFF. The CDR3 DNA follows: TGTGCCAGCAGCCCGTATCAGGGGAGTAAAAGAGAAGCTTTCTTT.